Listed below are T cell receptor beta chains from one sample, sequenced in a study of blood T cell repertoires in COVID-19. Method: immunoSEQ multiplex PCR; TCRdb's copy keeps in-frame clones and lacks some. Here the sample spans about 190,000 clones, 70% to 85% being singletons. Sequencing input: peripheral blood. Source of these receptors: a woman between 50 and 59 years old with acute or convalescent COVID-19. Both conserved end residues are part of each CDR3.

CASSQWRDREAFF | TRBJ1-1 | TRBV16
CASRVDRALGSYEQYF | TRBJ2-7 | TRBV27
CASSLGAPPTNTGELFF | TRBJ2-2 | TRBV5-1
CASTISGGYGYTF | TRBJ1-2 | TRBV11-2
CASSLPGSYNSPLHF | TRBJ1-6 | TRBV7-2
CARQVWGADTQYF | TRBJ2-3 | TRBV30
CASSIRGTSGRAGGGTDTQYF | TRBJ2-3 | TRBV19
CASGAGTDYNEQFF | TRBJ2-1 | TRBV12-5
CASSPGQGEGYTF | TRBJ1-2 | TRBV12-3/TRBV12-4
CASSEAGSGDRDQETQYF | TRBJ2-5 | TRBV2
CASSRGTRPYEQYF | TRBJ2-7 | TRBV27